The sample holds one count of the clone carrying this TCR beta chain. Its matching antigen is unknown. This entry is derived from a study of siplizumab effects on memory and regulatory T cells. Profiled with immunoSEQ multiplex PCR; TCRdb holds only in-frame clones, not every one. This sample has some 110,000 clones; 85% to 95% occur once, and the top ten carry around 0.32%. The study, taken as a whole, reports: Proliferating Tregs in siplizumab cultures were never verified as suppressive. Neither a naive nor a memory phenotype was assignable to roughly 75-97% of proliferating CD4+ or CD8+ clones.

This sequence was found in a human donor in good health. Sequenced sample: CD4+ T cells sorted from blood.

The CDR3 is CAIRGSGDEQFF. The DNA of the CDR3 is TGCGCCATCAGGGGGTCCGGAGATGAGCAGTTCTTC. The rearrangement uses TRBV5-1 and TRBJ2-1, with 7 bases matching TRBD1. The CDR3 sequence is 12 residues long. Germline V gives CDR1 SGHRS, CDR2 YFSETQ. Trimming removed 9 bases from V and 8 bases from J; junction bases left unmatched: 8.